This TCR beta chain was found in a study of shared clonotypes between healthy human individuals. Study information: A donor's plate count was three for CD4 naive and three for CD4 memory; CD8 naive had two and CD8 memory one.

CD45RO-negative, CCR7-positively selected cells formed the naive CD8 fraction, excluding terminally differentiated effector memory CD45RA+ cells. Only in-frame clones appear in the TCRdb table, and some are missing; sequencing was by immunoSEQ multiplex PCR. The sample consists of about 2,200,000 clones, approximately 94% of them appearing once. V lost 4 bases and J 2 bases, leaving 11 bases between the germline ends. The CDR3 sequence is 14 residues long. Germline loops: CDR1 WNHNN, CDR2 SYGVQD (reference sequence). The source of this sequence is a man aged 18 to 29 in good health. Some clones in this sample may be carry-over from other donors' samples. This chain links TRBV10-1 with TRBJ2-5; D possibly uses TRBD1 or TRBD2 (5 bases each). The specimen was naive CD8+ T cells from PBMCs. The CDR3 DNA reads as TGCGCCAGCAGTGGAGGGGACGGACAAGAGACCCAGTACTTC. Its protein product is CASSGGDGQETQYF.